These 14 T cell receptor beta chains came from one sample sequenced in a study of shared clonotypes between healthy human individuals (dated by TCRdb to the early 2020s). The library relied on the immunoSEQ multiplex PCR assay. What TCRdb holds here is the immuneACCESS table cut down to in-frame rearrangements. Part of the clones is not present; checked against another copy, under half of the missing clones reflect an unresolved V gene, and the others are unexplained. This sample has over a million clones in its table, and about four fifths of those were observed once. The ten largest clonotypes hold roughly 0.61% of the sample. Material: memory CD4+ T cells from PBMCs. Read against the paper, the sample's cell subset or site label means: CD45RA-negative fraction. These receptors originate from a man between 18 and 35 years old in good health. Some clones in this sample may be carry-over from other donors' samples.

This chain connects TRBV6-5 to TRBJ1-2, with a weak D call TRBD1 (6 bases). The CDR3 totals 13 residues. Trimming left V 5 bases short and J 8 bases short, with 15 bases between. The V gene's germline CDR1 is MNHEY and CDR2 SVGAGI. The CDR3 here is CASSGGRAKGYTF. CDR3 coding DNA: TGTGCCAGCAGTGGGGGCAGGGCAAAAGGCTACACCTTC.

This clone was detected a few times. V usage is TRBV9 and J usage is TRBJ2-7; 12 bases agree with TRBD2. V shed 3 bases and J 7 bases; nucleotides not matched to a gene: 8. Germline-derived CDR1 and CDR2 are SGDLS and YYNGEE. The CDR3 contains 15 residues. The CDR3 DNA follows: TGTGCCAGCAGCGCCGGACTAGCGGGACCGACGGAGCAGTACTTC. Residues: CASSAGLAGPTEQYF. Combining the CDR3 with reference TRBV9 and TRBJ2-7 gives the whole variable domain DSGVTQTPKHLITATGQRVTLRCSPRSGDLSVYWYQQSLDQGLQFLIQYYNGEERAKGNILERFSAQQFPDLHSELNLSSLELGDSALYFCASSAGLAGPTEQYFGPGTRLTVT.

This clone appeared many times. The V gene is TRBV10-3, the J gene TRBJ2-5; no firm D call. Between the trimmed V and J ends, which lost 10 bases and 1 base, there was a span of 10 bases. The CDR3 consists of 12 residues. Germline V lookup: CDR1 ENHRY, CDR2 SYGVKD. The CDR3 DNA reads TGTGCCACCGCCGACCTCCAAGAGACCCAGTACTTC. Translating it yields CATADLQETQYF.

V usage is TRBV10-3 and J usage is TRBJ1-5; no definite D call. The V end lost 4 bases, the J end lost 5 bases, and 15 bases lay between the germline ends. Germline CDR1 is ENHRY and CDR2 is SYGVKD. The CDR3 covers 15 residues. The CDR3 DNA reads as TGTGCCATCAGTGTTAGTAGCTTTGGGGATCAGCCCCAGCATTTT. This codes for CAISVSSFGDQPQHF.

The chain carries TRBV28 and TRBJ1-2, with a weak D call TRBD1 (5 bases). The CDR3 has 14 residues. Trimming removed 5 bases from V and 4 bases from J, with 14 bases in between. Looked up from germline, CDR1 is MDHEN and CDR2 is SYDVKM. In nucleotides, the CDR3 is TGTGCCAGCAGTCCCCGAGGGGTCCGCTATGGCTACACCTTC. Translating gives CASSPRGVRYGYTF.

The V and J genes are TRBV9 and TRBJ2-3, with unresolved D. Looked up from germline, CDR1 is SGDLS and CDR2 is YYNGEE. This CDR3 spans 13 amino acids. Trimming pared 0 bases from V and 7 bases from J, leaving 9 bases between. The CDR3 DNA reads TGTGCCAGCAGCGTAGGGGCGGAACATACGCAGTATTTT. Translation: CASSVGAEHTQYF.

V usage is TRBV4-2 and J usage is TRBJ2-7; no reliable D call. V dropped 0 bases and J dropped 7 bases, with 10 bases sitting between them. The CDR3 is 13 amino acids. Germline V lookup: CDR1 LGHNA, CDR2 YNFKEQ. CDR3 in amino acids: CASSQDLPREQYF. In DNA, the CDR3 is TGTGCCAGCAGCCAAGATCTACCGAGGGAGCAGTACTTC.

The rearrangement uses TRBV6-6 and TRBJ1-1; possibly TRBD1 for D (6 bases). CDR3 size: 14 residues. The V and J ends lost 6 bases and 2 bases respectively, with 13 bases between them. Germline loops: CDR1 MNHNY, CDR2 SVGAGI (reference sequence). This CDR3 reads CASRDTGLNTEAFF. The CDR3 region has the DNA TGTGCCAGCAGGGATACAGGGTTAAACACTGAAGCTTTCTTT.

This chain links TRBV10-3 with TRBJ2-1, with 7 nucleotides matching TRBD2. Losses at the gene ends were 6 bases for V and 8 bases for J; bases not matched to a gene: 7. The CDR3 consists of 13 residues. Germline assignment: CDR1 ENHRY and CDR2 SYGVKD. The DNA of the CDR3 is TGTGCCATCAGGGCGGGAGCATTCGATGAGCAGTTCTTC. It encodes CAIRAGAFDEQFF.

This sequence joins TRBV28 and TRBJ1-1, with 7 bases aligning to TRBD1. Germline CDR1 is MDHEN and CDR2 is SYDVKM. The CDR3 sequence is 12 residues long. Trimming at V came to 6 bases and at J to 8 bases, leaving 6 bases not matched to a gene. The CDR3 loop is CASSPRGREAFF. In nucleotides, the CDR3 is TGTGCCAGCAGCCCCAGGGGGAGGGAAGCTTTCTTT.

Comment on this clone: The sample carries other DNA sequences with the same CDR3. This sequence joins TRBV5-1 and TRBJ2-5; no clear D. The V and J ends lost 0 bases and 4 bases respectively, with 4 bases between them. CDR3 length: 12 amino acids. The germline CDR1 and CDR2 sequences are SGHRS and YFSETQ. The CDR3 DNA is TGCGCCAGCAGCTTGGCTCTAGAGACCCAGTACTTC. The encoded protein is CASSLALETQYF.

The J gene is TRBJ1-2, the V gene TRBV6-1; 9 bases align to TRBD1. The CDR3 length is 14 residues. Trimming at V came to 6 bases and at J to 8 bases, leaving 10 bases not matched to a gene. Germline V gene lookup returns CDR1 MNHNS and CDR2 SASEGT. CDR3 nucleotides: TGTGCCAGCAGACTCGTACAGGGGGCCGCGGGCTACACCTTC. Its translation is CASRLVQGAAGYTF.

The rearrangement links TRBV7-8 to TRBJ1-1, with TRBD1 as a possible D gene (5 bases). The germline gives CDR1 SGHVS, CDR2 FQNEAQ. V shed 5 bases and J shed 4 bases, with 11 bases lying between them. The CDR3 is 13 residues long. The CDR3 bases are TGTGCCAGCAGCCTGGGGGAGGGCACTGAAGCTTTCTTT. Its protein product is CASSLGEGTEAFF.

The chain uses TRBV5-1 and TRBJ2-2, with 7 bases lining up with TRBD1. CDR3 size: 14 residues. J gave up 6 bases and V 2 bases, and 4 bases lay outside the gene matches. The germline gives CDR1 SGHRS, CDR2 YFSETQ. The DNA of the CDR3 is TGCGCCAGCAGCTTCACAGGGGCCGCCGGGGAGCTGTTTTTT. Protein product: CASSFTGAAGELFF.